This is a list of T cell receptor beta chains from one sample in a study of shared clonotypes between healthy human individuals. Produced via immunoSEQ multiplex PCR; TCRdb's table is partial and in-frame only. The sample holds about 980,000 clones, 76% seen once. The sample was memory CD4+ T cells sorted from blood. The source is a man between 18 and 35 years old in good health. Each CDR3 is given with its conserved first and last residue. A D gene is named only where the DNA matches it firmly. Clone size is not always given. Where it is, it says once, few, many or a class for expanded clones.

v_call: TRBV11-1; j_call: TRBJ2-1; clone_size: .; d_call: TRBD2; cdr3_aa: CASGTSGGVSYNEQFF; cdr3_nt: TGTGCCAGCGGGACTAGCGGGGGGGTCTCCTACAATGAGCAGTTCTTC
v_call: TRBV5-1; j_call: TRBJ1-6; clone_size: .; d_call: TRBD1; cdr3_aa: CASSYSGQGDSPLHF; cdr3_nt: TGCGCCAGCAGCTATTCGGGGCAGGGGGATTCACCCCTCCACTTT
v_call: TRBV10-3; j_call: TRBJ2-1; clone_size: once; d_call: .; cdr3_aa: CAISAGGEQFF; cdr3_nt: TGTGCCATCAGTGCAGGCGGTGAGCAGTTCTTC
v_call: TRBV5-1; j_call: TRBJ2-7; clone_size: once; d_call: .; cdr3_aa: CASRARPDPSEQYF; cdr3_nt: TGCGCCAGCAGAGCTCGCCCGGACCCTTCCGAGCAGTACTTC
v_call: TRBV7-9; j_call: TRBJ2-7; clone_size: .; d_call: .; cdr3_aa: CASSLSPEEQYF; cdr3_nt: TGTGCCAGCAGCTTATCTCCGGAGGAGCAGTACTTC
v_call: TRBV7-3; j_call: TRBJ2-7; clone_size: few; d_call: .; cdr3_aa: CASSRDFGGEQYF; cdr3_nt: TGTGCCAGCAGCCGGGACTTCGGGGGCGAGCAGTACTTC
v_call: TRBV6-1; j_call: TRBJ1-4; clone_size: .; d_call: TRBD1; cdr3_aa: CASIFWGQGREKLFF; cdr3_nt: TGTGCCAGCATCTTTTGGGGACAGGGACGGGAAAAACTGTTTTTT
v_call: TRBV7-6; j_call: TRBJ1-3; clone_size: .; d_call: .; cdr3_aa: CASSLRTGSGNTIYF; cdr3_nt: TGTGCCAGCAGCTTAAGAACAGGGTCTGGAAACACCATATATTTT
v_call: TRBV5-6; j_call: TRBJ1-5; clone_size: .; d_call: .; cdr3_aa: CASSLGINQPQHF; cdr3_nt: TGTGCCAGCAGCTTGGGGATCAATCAGCCCCAGCATTTT
v_call: TRBV30; j_call: TRBJ2-4; clone_size: once; d_call: .; cdr3_aa: CAWSARTLTSIQYF; cdr3_nt: TGTGCCTGGAGCGCCCGTACCCTTACTAGCATTCAGTACTTC
v_call: TRBV30; j_call: TRBJ1-1; clone_size: .; d_call: .; cdr3_aa: CAWSVNPDTEAFF; cdr3_nt: TGTGCCTGGAGTGTAAACCCAGACACTGAAGCTTTCTTT
v_call: TRBV30; j_call: TRBJ1-2; clone_size: few; d_call: .; cdr3_aa: CAWFGQNYGYTF; cdr3_nt: TGTGCCTGGTTTGGACAGAACTATGGCTACACCTTC
v_call: TRBV27; j_call: TRBJ1-4; clone_size: .; d_call: TRBD1; cdr3_aa: CASSATGGGEKLFF; cdr3_nt: TGTGCCAGCAGTGCGACAGGGGGCGGCGAAAAACTGTTTTTT
v_call: TRBV18; j_call: TRBJ1-4; clone_size: once; d_call: .; cdr3_aa: CASSPPTAEKLFF; cdr3_nt: TGTGCCAGCTCACCACCCACAGCCGAAAAACTGTTTTTT
v_call: TRBV5-1; j_call: TRBJ2-4; clone_size: once; d_call: .; cdr3_aa: CASSLGGGDNIQYF; cdr3_nt: TGCGCCAGCAGCTTGGGCGGGGGCGACAACATTCAGTACTTC
v_call: TRBV2; j_call: TRBJ2-5; clone_size: .; d_call: .; cdr3_aa: CASSVSATQYF; cdr3_nt: TGTGCCAGCAGTGTATCAGCGACCCAGTACTTC
v_call: TRBV6-1; j_call: TRBJ1-6; clone_size: .; d_call: .; cdr3_aa: CASSENAISPLHF; cdr3_nt: TGTGCCAGCAGTGAAAACGCCATATCACCCCTCCACTTT
v_call: TRBV29-1; j_call: TRBJ2-5; clone_size: .; d_call: TRBD1; cdr3_aa: CSVAGQGRQETQYF; cdr3_nt: TGCAGCGTAGCCGGACAGGGGAGGCAAGAGACCCAGTACTTC
v_call: TRBV7-9; j_call: TRBJ1-1; clone_size: .; d_call: .; cdr3_aa: CASSHSAGGEAFF; cdr3_nt: TGTGCCAGCAGCCATTCCGCTGGGGGAGAAGCTTTCTTT
v_call: TRBV18; j_call: TRBJ1-3; clone_size: .; d_call: .; cdr3_aa: CASSPGFRDTIYF; cdr3_nt: TGTGCCAGCTCACCAGGGTTCCGAGACACCATATATTTT
v_call: TRBV7-9; j_call: TRBJ2-7; clone_size: .; d_call: TRBD1; cdr3_aa: CASSPTLGQGRSYEQYF; cdr3_nt: TGTGCCAGCAGCCCAACCCTCGGACAGGGGAGATCCTACGAGCAGTACTTC
v_call: TRBV10-3; j_call: TRBJ2-7; clone_size: .; d_call: .; cdr3_aa: CAISESGGTGNEQYF; cdr3_nt: TGTGCCATCAGTGAGTCGGGAGGAACAGGGAACGAGCAGTACTTC
v_call: TRBV5-1; j_call: TRBJ2-2; clone_size: .; d_call: .; cdr3_aa: CASSAGRGANTGELFF; cdr3_nt: TGCGCCAGCAGCGCGGGTCGCGGGGCGAACACCGGGGAGCTGTTTTTT
v_call: TRBV28; j_call: TRBJ1-4; clone_size: .; d_call: .; cdr3_aa: CASSLPGANEKLFF; cdr3_nt: TGTGCCAGCAGTTTGCCAGGGGCAAATGAAAAACTGTTTTTT
v_call: TRBV9; j_call: TRBJ2-1; clone_size: .; d_call: .; cdr3_aa: CASSVGILAGSYNEQFF; cdr3_nt: TGTGCCAGCAGCGTAGGGATTCTGGCGGGCTCCTACAATGAGCAGTTCTTC
v_call: TRBV7-9; j_call: TRBJ2-7; clone_size: .; d_call: .; cdr3_aa: CASSLAGGNYEQYF; cdr3_nt: TGTGCCAGCAGCTTAGCTGGCGGAAACTACGAGCAGTACTTC
v_call: TRBV28; j_call: TRBJ1-4; clone_size: .; d_call: .; cdr3_aa: CASRIGGDEKLFF; cdr3_nt: TGTGCCAGCAGAATAGGGGGAGATGAAAAACTGTTTTTT
v_call: TRBV15; j_call: TRBJ1-2; clone_size: .; d_call: .; cdr3_aa: CATSWTANYGYTF; cdr3_nt: TGTGCCACCAGCTGGACAGCAAACTATGGCTACACCTTC
v_call: TRBV11-2; j_call: TRBJ2-5; clone_size: .; d_call: .; cdr3_aa: CASSFWGSETQYF; cdr3_nt: TGTGCCAGCAGCTTCTGGGGCAGTGAGACCCAGTACTTC
v_call: TRBV30; j_call: TRBJ1-4; clone_size: .; d_call: .; cdr3_aa: CAWGATREKLFF; cdr3_nt: TGTGCCTGGGGGGCCACTCGCGAAAAACTGTTTTTT
v_call: TRBV6-6; j_call: TRBJ1-3; clone_size: few; d_call: TRBD1; cdr3_aa: CASSNPGTGDGNTIYF; cdr3_nt: TGTGCCAGCAGTAACCCCGGGACAGGGGATGGAAACACCATATATTTT
v_call: TRBV7-9; j_call: TRBJ1-6; clone_size: .; d_call: TRBD1; cdr3_aa: CASSPIGRQGQNSPLHF; cdr3_nt: TGTGCCAGCAGCCCCATCGGTAGACAGGGCCAAAATTCACCCCTCCACTTT
v_call: TRBV7-9; j_call: TRBJ2-5; clone_size: .; d_call: .; cdr3_aa: CASSLRLATQETQYF; cdr3_nt: TGTGCCAGCAGCTTACGGTTAGCCACCCAAGAGACCCAGTACTTC
v_call: TRBV29-1; j_call: TRBJ2-7; clone_size: .; d_call: TRBD1; cdr3_aa: CSVRQGVSSYEQYF; cdr3_nt: TGCAGCGTACGACAGGGAGTCTCCTCCTACGAGCAGTACTTC
v_call: TRBV30; j_call: TRBJ1-3; clone_size: .; d_call: .; cdr3_aa: CAWSPLPGNTIYF; cdr3_nt: TGTGCCTGGAGTCCCCTGCCTGGAAACACCATATATTTT
v_call: TRBV5-1; j_call: TRBJ2-2; clone_size: .; d_call: TRBD1; cdr3_aa: CASSSQGAQNTGELFF; cdr3_nt: TGCGCCAGCAGCTCTCAGGGGGCTCAGAACACCGGGGAGCTGTTTTTT